These 14 T cell receptor beta chains originate from one sample sequenced in a study of blood T cell repertoires in COVID-19 (dated by TCRdb to 2018 to 2020). Library construction relied on the immunoSEQ multiplex PCR assay. TCRdb obtained this table from immuneACCESS and retained in-frame rearrangements with V and J assigned. These tables miss some clones; where compared with another copy, unresolved V genes account for less than half of the shortfall, and the remainder is unexplained. In all, the sample holds hundreds of thousands of clones, and about 87% of those were seen once. The ten largest account for roughly an eighth of the sample. What was sequenced was peripheral blood. These receptors were taken from a woman in her forties or fifties with COVID-19, enrolled during active disease.

This chain connects TRBV3-1 (or the pseudogene TRBV3-2) to TRBJ2-1; weak D call: TRBD2 (5 bases). Germline lookup yields CDR1 LGHDT and CDR2 YNNKEL (reference sequence). V was trimmed by 4 bases and J by 0 bases, leaving 7 bases between them. The CDR3 loop spans 14 amino acids. The CDR3 DNA follows: TGTGCCAGCAGCCTCCGGGACTCCTACAATGAGCAGTTCTTC. This encodes CASSLRDSYNEQFF.

This chain links TRBV5-1 with TRBJ1-4; TRBD1 aligns across 11 bases. The J segment lost 8 bases and the V segment lost 1 base, leaving 4 bases of the junction unmatched. The CDR3 has 15 residues. The germline CDR1 and CDR2 sequences are SGHRS and YFSETQ. The CDR3 DNA reads as TGCGCCAGCAGCTTGATGGGGGACAGGGGGGAAAAACTGTTTTTT. This sequence encodes CASSLMGDRGEKLFF.

The rearrangement joins TRBV10-1 to TRBJ2-7; 9 nucleotides agree with TRBD1. The J segment lost 2 bases and the V segment lost 4 bases, leaving 3 bases of the junction unmatched. Germline assignment: CDR1 WNHNN and CDR2 SYGVQD (reference sequence). The CDR3 has 14 amino acids. This CDR3 is CASSGDRAPYEQYF. For the CDR3, the DNA is TGCGCCAGCAGTGGGGACAGGGCCCCCTACGAGCAGTACTTC.

The rearrangement links TRBV9 to TRBJ1-1; 7 positions match TRBD1. This CDR3 region has 14 residues. The germline V gene encodes CDR1 SGDLS and CDR2 YYNGEE. Unmatched junction bases numbered 3, after V lost 0 bases and J lost 4 bases. CDR3 in amino acids: CASSVGGTATEAFF. In nucleotides, the CDR3 is TGTGCCAGCAGCGTAGGAGGGACAGCCACTGAAGCTTTCTTT.

The chain couples TRBV20-1 to TRBJ1-2, with D maybe TRBD1 (6 bases). Per germline, CDR1 DFQATT and CDR2 SNEGSKA (reference sequence). The CDR3 consists of 14 residues. Trimming cost V 6 bases and J 4 bases, with 18 bases left between them. CDR3: CSASDRDTAYGYTF. The CDR3 nucleotides are TGCAGTGCAAGTGACCGGGACACCGCCTATGGCTACACCTTC.

The chain carries TRBV18 and TRBJ1-6; 9 positions match TRBD1. From germline, CDR1 is KGHSH and CDR2 LQKENI. The CDR3 has 16 amino acids. J gave up 7 bases and V 1 base, and 5 bases lay outside the gene matches. CDR3 region: CASSPRTGDGNSPLHF. Written as DNA, the CDR3 is TGTGCCAGCTCACCACGGACAGGGGATGGGAATTCACCCCTCCACTTT. Full variable domain (missing parts from reference TRBV18 and TRBJ1-6): NAGVMQNPRHLVRRRGQEARLRCSPMKGHSHVYWYRQLPEEGLKFMVYLQKENIIDESGMPKERFSAEFPKEGPSILRIQQVVRGDSAAYFCASSPRTGDGNSPLHFGNGTRLTVT.

V and J are TRBV4-2 and TRBJ1-6, with unresolved D. The V end was cut by 0 bases, the J end by 2 bases, with 8 bases between. CDR1 and CDR2 from the germline V gene are LGHNA and YNFKEQ. The CDR3 consists of 16 residues. The CDR3 bases are TGTGCCAGCAGCCAAGACTTGAGTACCTATAATTCACCCCTCCACTTT. Its protein product is CASSQDLSTYNSPLHF.

The chain joins TRBV5-1 to TRBJ2-3; 7 bases agree with TRBD2. V lost 3 bases and J lost 6; bases outside the gene matches: 7. The germline CDR1 and CDR2 sequences are SGHRS and YFSETQ. The CDR3 has 14 amino acids. The CDR3 loop reads CASSWGLRGDTQYF. CDR3 coding DNA: TGCGCCAGCAGCTGGGGACTACGGGGGGATACGCAGTATTTT.

Here the CDR3 DNA reads TGTGCCAGCAGCTTCGCGGGGGTCACAGATACGCAGTATTTT. This codes for CASSFAGVTDTQYF. This chain uses TRBV7-3 with TRBJ2-3, with TRBD2 matching 7 bases. CDR3 length: 14 amino acids. Germline CDR1 reads SGHTA; CDR2 reads FQGTGA. The V and J ends lost 3 bases and 2 bases, in that order; junction bases with no gene match: 2.

The J gene is TRBJ1-1, the V gene TRBV27, with a possible D match to TRBD1 (6 bases). The germline gives CDR1 MNHEY, CDR2 SMNVEV (reference sequence). This CDR3 comprises 15 residues. V was pared by 6 bases and J by 4 bases, with 18 bases between. CDR3 coding DNA: TGTGCCAGCAGCCCCGAGGGGCGAGGGGGCACTGAAGCTTTCTTT. It is translated as CASSPEGRGGTEAFF.

The gene calls are TRBV19 and TRBJ1-3; D gene ambiguous. This CDR3 region has 15 residues. Germline V gene data show CDR1 as LNHDA and CDR2 as SQIVND (reference sequence). V lost 5 bases, J lost 2 bases, and 13 bases lay in between. The CDR3 is CASSLGEMAGNTIYF. CDR3 sequence (DNA): TGTGCCAGTAGTCTTGGAGAAATGGCTGGAAACACCATATATTTT. Together with reference TRBV19 and TRBJ1-3, the CDR3 gives the full variable domain: DGGITQSPKYLFRKEGQNVTLSCEQNLNHDAMYWYRQDPGQGLRLIYYSQIVNDFQKGDIAEGYSVSREKKESFPLTVTSAQKNPTAFYLCASSLGEMAGNTIYFGEGSWLTVV.

The V gene is TRBV5-6, the J gene TRBJ2-2; 9 bases are a match to TRBD2. The CDR3 covers 16 residues. Germline CDR1 and CDR2: SGHDT and YYEEEE. V trimming: 4 bases; J trimming: 4 bases; junction bases outside the gene matches: 8. Here the CDR3 reads CASSEGTSFRTGELFF. The CDR3 region has the DNA TGTGCCAGCAGCGAAGGGACTAGCTTTCGCACCGGGGAGCTGTTTTTT.

The chain combines TRBV5-4 with TRBJ2-6; 10 bases agree with TRBD1. CDR1 and CDR2 (germline): SGHNT, YYREEE (reference sequence). With 3 bases clipped from V and 4 bases from J, the junction kept 4 bases outside the gene matches. CDR3 size: 16 residues. DNA for the CDR3: TGTGCCAGCAGCTCGGGACAGGGGACCGGGGCCAACGTCCTGACTTTC. It is translated as CASSSGQGTGANVLTF.

CDR3 residues: CASSEVRNIQYF. CDR3 DNA: TGTGCCAGCAGTGAGGTTAGAAACATTCAGTACTTC. J is TRBJ2-4 and V is TRBV6-1; D ambiguous. The length of the CDR3 is 12 residues. With 3 bases removed from V and 6 bases from J, the gap between germline ends came to 6 bases. Germline V gene sequence: CDR1 MNHNS, CDR2 SASEGT.